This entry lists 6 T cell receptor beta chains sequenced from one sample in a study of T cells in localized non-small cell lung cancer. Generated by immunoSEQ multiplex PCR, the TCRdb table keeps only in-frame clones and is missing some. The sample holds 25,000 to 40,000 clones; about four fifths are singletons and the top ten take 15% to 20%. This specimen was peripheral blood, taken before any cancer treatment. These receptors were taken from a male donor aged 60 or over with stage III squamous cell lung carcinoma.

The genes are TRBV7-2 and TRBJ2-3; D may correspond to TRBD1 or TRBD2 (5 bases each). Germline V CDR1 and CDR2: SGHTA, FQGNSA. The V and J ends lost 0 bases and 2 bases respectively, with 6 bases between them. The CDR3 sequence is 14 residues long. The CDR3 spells CASSLAGDTDTQYF. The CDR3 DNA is TGTGCCAGCAGCTTAGCGGGGGACACAGATACGCAGTATTTT.

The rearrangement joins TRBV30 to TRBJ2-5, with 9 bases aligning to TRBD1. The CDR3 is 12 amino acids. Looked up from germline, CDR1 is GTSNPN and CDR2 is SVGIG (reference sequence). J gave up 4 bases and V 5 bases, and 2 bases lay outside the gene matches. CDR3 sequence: CAWSGQGETQYF. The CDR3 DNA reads TGTGCCTGGTCGGGACAGGGAGAGACCCAGTACTTC.

The CDR3: CATSSLGLATDEQYF. Here the CDR3 DNA reads TGTGCCACCAGCAGTCTTGGGCTAGCTACGGACGAGCAGTACTTC. This sequence joins TRBV15 and TRBJ2-7; D might be TRBD2 (5 bases). Germline assignment: CDR1 LNHNV and CDR2 YYDKDF (reference sequence). The V end lost 3 bases, the J end lost 5 bases, and 17 bases lay between the germline ends. The CDR3 totals 15 residues.

In nucleotides, the CDR3 is TGTGCCAGCGTATTCGACAGCTCCTACAATGAGCAGTTCTTC. Its protein is CASVFDSSYNEQFF. The J gene is TRBJ2-1, the V gene TRBV2; weak D call: TRBD1 (5 bases). The germline V and J ends were trimmed by 8 bases and 0 bases, with 11 bases remaining between them. The CDR3 is made up of 14 amino acids. Germline lookup yields CDR1 SNHLY and CDR2 FYNNEI.

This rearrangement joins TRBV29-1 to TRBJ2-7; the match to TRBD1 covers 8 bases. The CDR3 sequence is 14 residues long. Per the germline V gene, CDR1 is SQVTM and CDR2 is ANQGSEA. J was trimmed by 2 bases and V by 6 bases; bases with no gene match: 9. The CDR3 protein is CSVTGPGGPYEQYF. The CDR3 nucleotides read TGCAGCGTGACAGGCCCAGGGGGCCCCTACGAGCAGTACTTC.

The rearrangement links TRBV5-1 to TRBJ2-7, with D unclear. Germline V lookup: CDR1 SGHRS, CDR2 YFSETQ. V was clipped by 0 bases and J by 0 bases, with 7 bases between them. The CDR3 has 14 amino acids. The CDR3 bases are TGCGCCAGCAGCTTGGAGGTCCCCTCCTACGAGCAGTACTTC. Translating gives CASSLEVPSYEQYF.